The 22 T cell receptor beta chains reported below all come from one sample, sequenced in a study of T cell changes during pregnancy in multiple sclerosis. Using immunoSEQ multiplex PCR, the repertoire was profiled, and TCRdb retains in-frame clones only, with some absent. This table has 85,000 to 100,000 clones, more than 85% appearing once. The specimen comprised peripheral blood, sampled in the first trimester of pregnancy. Receptors were obtained from a female donor with multiple sclerosis, enrolled in a pregnancy study.

The CDR3 region is CASSLTSGPYEQYF. DNA of the CDR3: TGTGCCAGCAGCTTAACTAGCGGACCCTACGAGCAGTACTTC. The chain recombines TRBV5-5 with TRBJ2-7, with 8 bases that match TRBD2. The length of the CDR3 is 14 residues. With 2 bases clipped from V and 2 bases from J, the junction kept 3 bases outside the gene matches. From germline, CDR1 is SGHKS and CDR2 YYEKEE (reference sequence).

The rearrangement uses TRBV28 and TRBJ2-7; no firm D call. The CDR3 extends over 13 amino acids. V was cut by 3 bases and J by 2 bases, with 8 bases left in between. Germline V gene data show CDR1 as MDHEN and CDR2 as SYDVKM. CDR3 region: CASSFGGTYEQYF. The DNA of the CDR3 is TGTGCCAGCAGTTTCGGCGGAACCTACGAGCAGTACTTC. Variable domain in full (rest from reference TRBV28 and TRBJ2-7): DVKVTQSSRYLVKRTGEKVFLECVQDMDHENMFWYRQDPGLGLRLIYFSYDVKMKEKGDIPEGYSVSREKKERFSLILESASTNQTSMYLCASSFGGTYEQYFGPGTRLTVT.

J is TRBJ2-7 and V is TRBV27; weak D call: TRBD1 (6 bases). The CDR3 spans 15 residues. Germline lookup yields CDR1 MNHEY and CDR2 SMNVEV (reference sequence). V lost 6 bases to trimming and J lost 6 bases, with 21 bases between them. This CDR3 reads CASRARGSSSREQYF. The CDR3 bases are TGTGCCAGCAGGGCAAGGGGGTCTAGCTCACGCGAGCAGTACTTC.

V usage is TRBV27 and J usage is TRBJ2-7; 7 nucleotides match TRBD1. Germline CDR1 MNHEY, CDR2 SMNVEV (reference sequence). V lost 9 bases and J lost 1; bases outside the gene matches: 6. The CDR3 runs 13 residues. The CDR3 nucleotides read TGTGCCAGTCAGAAGACAGGGTCCTACGAGCAGTACTTC. This encodes CASQKTGSYEQYF.

This chain uses TRBV7-2 with TRBJ2-7; TRBD2 matches 12 bases. The ends lost 3 bases at V and 8 bases at J; junction bases unmatched: 8. Per the germline V gene, CDR1 is SGHTA and CDR2 is FQGNSA. This CDR3 contains 15 residues. The CDR3 is CASSFLAGGRGKQYF. The DNA for the CDR3 is TGTGCCAGCAGCTTCCTAGCGGGAGGGCGGGGTAAGCAGTACTTC.

The chain employs TRBV5-1 and TRBJ1-6; D might be TRBD1 (5 bases). Germline-derived CDR1 and CDR2 are SGHRS and YFSETQ. This CDR3 contains 13 residues. The V end was cut by 3 bases, the J end by 8 bases, with 9 bases between. In nucleotides, the CDR3 is TGCGCCAGCAGCTCGGGGGTGGATTCACCCCTCCACTTT. Its translation is CASSSGVDSPLHF.

This clone was seen just once. The chain carries TRBV27 and TRBJ2-7; TRBD2 is a possible D gene (6 bases). Germline values: CDR1 MNHEY, CDR2 SMNVEV (reference sequence). Trimming shortened V by 5 bases and J by 5 bases, and 22 bases separated the two germline ends. The CDR3 runs to 16 residues. The CDR3 here is CASSPDAGRGGDEQYF. The CDR3, as DNA: TGTGCCAGCAGTCCCGACGCCGGGCGGGGAGGCGACGAGCAGTACTTC.

V is TRBV5-1 and J is TRBJ2-7, with TRBD2 matching 7 bases. Losses at the gene ends were 2 bases for V and 6 bases for J; bases not matched to a gene: 5. Germline V gene sequence: CDR1 SGHRS, CDR2 YFSETQ. The CDR3 has 13 residues. Written as DNA, the CDR3 is TGCGCCAGCAGCTTCCGGGACTATGGCGAGCAGTACTTC. It codes for CASSFRDYGEQYF.

The chain combines TRBV5-1 with TRBJ2-2; 9 nucleotides match TRBD1. V lost 3 bases, J lost 5 bases, and 5 bases stayed unmatched. Looked up from germline, CDR1 is SGHRS and CDR2 is YFSETQ. CDR3 size: 15 residues. Written as DNA, the CDR3 is TGCGCCAGCAGCTGGGGGGACAGGGAAACCGGGGAGCTGTTTTTT. Its protein is CASSWGDRETGELFF.

CDR3 DNA sequence: TGCGCCAGCAGACAGGACAGGGTGACTTCGGGCACTGAAGCTTTCTTT. Translated, it gives CASRQDRVTSGTEAFF. J is TRBJ1-1 and V is TRBV5-1; 8 nucleotides align to TRBD1. In germline, CDR1 is SGHRS, CDR2 YFSETQ. The V and J ends lost 5 bases and 4 bases, in that order; junction bases with no gene match: 13. CDR3 length: 16 amino acids.

The V gene is TRBV27, the J gene TRBJ2-5; possibly TRBD1 for D (6 bases). The germline V gene encodes CDR1 MNHEY and CDR2 SMNVEV (reference sequence). The CDR3 is 13 amino acids. CDR3 coding DNA: TGTGCAACTCAGGGGCCTACTCAAGAGACCCAGTACTTC. Translating it yields CATQGPTQETQYF.

The V call is TRBV27, the J call TRBJ2-3, with TRBD1 matching over 7 bases. J was trimmed by 7 bases and V by 3 bases; bases with no gene match: 13. This CDR3 has 16 residues. From germline, CDR1 is MNHEY and CDR2 SMNVEV (reference sequence). CDR3 loop: CASSLSPIIGGYTQYF. The CDR3 region has the DNA TGTGCCAGCAGTTTGAGTCCCATTATAGGGGGCTATACGCAGTATTTT.

The V call is TRBV7-2, the J call TRBJ2-3, with D unclear. V dropped 1 base and J dropped 0 bases, with 11 bases sitting between them. This CDR3 region has 16 residues. CDR1 and CDR2 from the germline V gene are SGHTA and FQGNSA. The CDR3 is CASSLVPESSTDTQYF. CDR3 DNA: TGTGCCAGCAGCTTAGTCCCGGAGTCCAGCACAGATACGCAGTATTTT.

This chain joins TRBV19 and TRBJ2-7, with TRBD1 matching over 7 bases. The CDR3 is 13 residues long. V gave up 4 bases and J gave up 4 bases; unmatched junction bases: 4. Germline V CDR1 and CDR2: LNHDA, SQIVND (reference sequence). The CDR3 DNA reads TGTGCCAGTAGTAGGCTACAGGGGTACGAGCAGTACTTC. Translated, it gives CASSRLQGYEQYF.

The rearrangement uses TRBV21-1 and TRBJ2-7; the tabulated D call, TRBD1, remains unverified against the DNA. TRBV21-1 is listed as a pseudogene. This CDR3 has 16 residues. The chain's CDR3 is CASSKSGTGGKDEQYF. The CDR3 bases are TGTGCCAGCAGCAAATCAGGGACAGGGGGCAAGGACGAGCAGTACTTC.

V and J are TRBV6-6 and TRBJ1-5; TRBD1 aligns across 8 bases. The germline CDR1 and CDR2 sequences are MNHNY and SVGAGI (reference sequence). Trimming took 5 bases from V and 4 from J; bases not matched to a gene: 4. There are 14 residues in the CDR3. CDR3 amino acids: CASSLGQANQPQHF. DNA of the CDR3: TGTGCCAGCAGTCTGGGACAGGCAAATCAGCCCCAGCATTTT.

The rearrangement uses TRBV6-1 and TRBJ1-6; D unclear. This CDR3 contains 12 residues. Trimming cost V 8 bases and J 1 base, with 3 bases left between them. Germline V lookup: CDR1 MNHNS, CDR2 SASEGT. The CDR3 loop reads CASQSYNSPLHF. CDR3 nucleotide sequence: TGTGCCAGCCAGTCCTATAATTCACCCCTCCACTTT.

This rearrangement joins TRBV2 to TRBJ1-3, with 10 positions matching TRBD1. Per germline, CDR1 SNHLY and CDR2 FYNNEI. The V and J ends lost 6 bases and 3 bases, in that order; junction bases with no gene match: 8. This CDR3 contains 16 residues. The CDR3 sequence: CASRRRGQGFGNTIYF. As DNA, the CDR3 is TGTGCCAGCAGGAGAAGGGGACAGGGGTTTGGAAACACCATATATTTT.

This clone is a singleton in its sample. V and J are TRBV14 and TRBJ2-1; 7 bases fit TRBD1. This CDR3 comprises 16 residues. The junction had 7 bases not matched to a gene; V was cut back by 1 base and J by 4 bases. The germline CDR1 and CDR2 sequences are SGHDN and FVKESK. The CDR3 nucleotides are TGTGCCAGCAGCCAAGGACAGGGAAGGGGGTACAATGAGCAGTTCTTC. Residues: CASSQGQGRGYNEQFF.

V usage is TRBV27 and J usage is TRBJ2-7; the D is unclear. V lost 2 bases and J lost 3, with 11 bases in between. From germline, CDR1 is MNHEY and CDR2 SMNVEV (reference sequence). CDR3 length equals 14 residues. In DNA, the CDR3 is TGTGCCAGCAGTTTAAGAACTTCACTCTACGAGCAGTACTTC. Translation gives CASSLRTSLYEQYF.

The rearrangement joins TRBV27 to TRBJ1-2; D gene ambiguous. Germline CDR1 reads MNHEY; CDR2 reads SMNVEV (reference sequence). The V end lost 2 bases, the J end lost 7 bases, and 11 bases lay between the germline ends. The length of the CDR3 is 13 residues. CDR3: CASSLTRVAGYTF. The CDR3 nucleotides read TGTGCCAGCAGTTTAACGAGGGTAGCTGGCTACACCTTC.

The chain has TRBV18 and TRBJ1-5; perhaps TRBD1 as D (5 bases). V lost 6 bases and J lost 0, with 9 bases in between. In germline, CDR1 is KGHSH, CDR2 LQKENI. CDR3 length equals 14 residues. In nucleotides, the CDR3 is TGTGCCAGCTCGCTGACAGATAGCAATCAGCCCCAGCATTTT. This codes for CASSLTDSNQPQHF.